The clone carrying this T cell receptor beta chain was seen more than once but under ten times. Its antigen is not identified. The V end was cut by 3 bases, the J end by 3 bases, with 11 bases between. The CDR3 loop spans 14 amino acids. The germline V gene encodes CDR1 LNHDA and CDR2 SQIVND (reference sequence). This sample is part of a study of shared clonotypes between healthy human individuals. Findings and caveats of the study: It was anticipated that sequencing depth would influence how many clonotypes donors shared.

For every subset, genomic DNA was evenly distributed across several immunoSEQ plates. The assay was immunoSEQ multiplex PCR, and TCRdb's table has in-frame clones only and misses some. The table shows almost 750,000 clones, with 55% to 80% occurring only once. The chain carries TRBV19 and TRBJ1-2; a weak D match, TRBD1 (5 bases). The TCR was taken from a woman aged 25 to 39 in good health. The sample consisted of memory CD4+ T cells sorted from blood. Subset: CD45RA-negative fraction. CDR3 in DNA: TGTGCCAGTAGTATCCCCGGGACGGACTATGGCTACACCTTC. Protein sequence: CASSIPGTDYGYTF.